This T cell receptor (beta chain) stems from a study of blood T cell repertoires in COVID-19. About the research overall: Samples representing acute and convalescent COVID-19 were sourced from the United States, Italy and Spain. T cells, B-cell-depleted T cells, or PBMCs supplied cDNA or gDNA.

Authors' analysis steps: Nucleated cell counts were estimated from reference gene primer amplification. Some clones are missing from TCRdb's copy, which holds only in-frame ones; the method was immunoSEQ multiplex PCR. That table supplies the V and J calls and clone size; D and trimming were determined from the DNA. The data hold over 65,000 clones, with around 90% observed a single time. The CDR3 has 16 residues. Looked up from germline, CDR1 is SGHDN and CDR2 is FVKESK. V was shortened by 1 base and J by 2 bases, with 12 bases between the two germline ends. The receptor was derived from a human donor in a cohort sampled during active COVID-19. Sequencing was carried out using peripheral blood. The rearrangement uses TRBV14 and TRBJ2-1, with a tentative D call TRBD2 (5 bases). The DNA of the CDR3 is TGTGCCAGCAGCCAAGGTATTGGGAGACCCTACAATGAGCAGTTCTTC. Amino acids: CASSQGIGRPYNEQFF.